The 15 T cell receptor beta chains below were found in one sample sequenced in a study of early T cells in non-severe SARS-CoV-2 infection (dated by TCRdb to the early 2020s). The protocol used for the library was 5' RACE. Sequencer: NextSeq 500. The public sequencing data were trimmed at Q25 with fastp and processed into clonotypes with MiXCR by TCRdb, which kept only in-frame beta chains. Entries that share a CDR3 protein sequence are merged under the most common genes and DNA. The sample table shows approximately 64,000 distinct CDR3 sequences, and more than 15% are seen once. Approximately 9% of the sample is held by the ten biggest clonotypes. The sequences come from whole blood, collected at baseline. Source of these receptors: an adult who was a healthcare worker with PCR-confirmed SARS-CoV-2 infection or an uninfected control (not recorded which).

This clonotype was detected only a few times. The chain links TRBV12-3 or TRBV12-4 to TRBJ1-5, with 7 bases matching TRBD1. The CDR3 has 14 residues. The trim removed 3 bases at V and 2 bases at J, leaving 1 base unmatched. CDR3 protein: CASSFGTGNQPQHF. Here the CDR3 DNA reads TGTGCCAGCAGTTTTGGGACAGGCAATCAGCCCCAGCATTTT.

CDR3 coding DNA: TGTGCCAGCAGACAACGGGGAAACTCCTACTGGGAGCAGTTCTTC. This translates into CASRQRGNSYWEQFF. V and J are TRBV28 and TRBJ2-1; D perhaps matches TRBD2 (5 bases). This CDR3 spans 15 amino acids. Per germline, CDR1 MDHEN and CDR2 SYDVKM. V dropped 6 bases and J dropped 10 bases, with 22 bases sitting between them.

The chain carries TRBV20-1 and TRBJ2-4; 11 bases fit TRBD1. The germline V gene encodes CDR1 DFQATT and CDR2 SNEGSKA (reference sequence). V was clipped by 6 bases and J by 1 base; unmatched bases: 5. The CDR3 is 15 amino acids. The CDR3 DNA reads TGCAGTGCGGACAGGGGGCGCGGGGCCAAAAACATTCAGTACTTC. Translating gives CSADRGRGAKNIQYF.

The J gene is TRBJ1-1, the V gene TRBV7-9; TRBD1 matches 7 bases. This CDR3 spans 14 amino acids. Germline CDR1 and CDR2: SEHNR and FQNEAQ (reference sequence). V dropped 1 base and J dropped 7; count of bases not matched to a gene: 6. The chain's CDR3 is CASSLGPRTGEAFF. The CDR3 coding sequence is TGTGCCAGCAGCTTAGGCCCGAGGACAGGTGAAGCTTTCTTT.

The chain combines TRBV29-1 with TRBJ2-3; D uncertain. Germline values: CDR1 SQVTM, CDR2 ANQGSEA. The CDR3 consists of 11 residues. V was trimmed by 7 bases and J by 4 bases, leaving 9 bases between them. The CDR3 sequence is CSADLSDTQYF. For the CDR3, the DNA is TGCAGCGCCGACCTGTCAGATACGCAGTATTTT.

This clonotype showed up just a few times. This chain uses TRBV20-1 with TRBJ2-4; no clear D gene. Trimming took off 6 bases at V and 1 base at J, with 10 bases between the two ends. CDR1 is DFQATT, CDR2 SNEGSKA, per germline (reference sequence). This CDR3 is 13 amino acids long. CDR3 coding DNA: TGCAGTGCCCCGGCGTACGCCAAAAACATTCAGTACTTC. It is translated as CSAPAYAKNIQYF.

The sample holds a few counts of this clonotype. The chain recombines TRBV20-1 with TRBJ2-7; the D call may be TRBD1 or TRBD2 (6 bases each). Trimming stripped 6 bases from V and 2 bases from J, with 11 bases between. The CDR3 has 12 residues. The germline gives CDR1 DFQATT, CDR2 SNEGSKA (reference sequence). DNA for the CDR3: TGCAGTGCAAGGGGGGCCACCTACGAGCAGTACTTC. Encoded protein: CSARGATYEQYF.

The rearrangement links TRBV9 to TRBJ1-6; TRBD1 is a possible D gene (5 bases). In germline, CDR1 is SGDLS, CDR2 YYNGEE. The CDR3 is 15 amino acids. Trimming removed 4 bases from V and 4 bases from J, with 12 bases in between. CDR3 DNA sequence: TGTGCCAGCAGCTCCGGGGACGGGTATAATTCACCCCTCCACTTT. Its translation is CASSSGDGYNSPLHF.

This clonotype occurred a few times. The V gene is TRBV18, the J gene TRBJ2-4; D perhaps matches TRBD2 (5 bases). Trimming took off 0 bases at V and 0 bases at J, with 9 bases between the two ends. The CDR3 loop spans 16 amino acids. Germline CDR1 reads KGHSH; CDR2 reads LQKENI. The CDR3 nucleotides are TGTGCCAGCTCACCACCGTTCGCGGGAGCCAAAAACATTCAGTACTTC. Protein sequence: CASSPPFAGAKNIQYF.

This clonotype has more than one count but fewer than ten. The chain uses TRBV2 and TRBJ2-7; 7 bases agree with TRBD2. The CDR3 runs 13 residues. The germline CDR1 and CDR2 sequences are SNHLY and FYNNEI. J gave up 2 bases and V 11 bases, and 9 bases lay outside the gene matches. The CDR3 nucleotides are TGTGCCGCCACACGGGGGACTACCTACGAGCAGTACTTC. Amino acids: CAATRGTTYEQYF.

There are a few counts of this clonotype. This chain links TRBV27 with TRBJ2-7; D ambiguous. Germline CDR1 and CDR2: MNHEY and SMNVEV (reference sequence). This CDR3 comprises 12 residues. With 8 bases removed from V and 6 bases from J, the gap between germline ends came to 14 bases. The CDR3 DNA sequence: TGTGCCAGCGGAACCTGGGGTAGCGAGCAGTACTTC. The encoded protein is CASGTWGSEQYF.

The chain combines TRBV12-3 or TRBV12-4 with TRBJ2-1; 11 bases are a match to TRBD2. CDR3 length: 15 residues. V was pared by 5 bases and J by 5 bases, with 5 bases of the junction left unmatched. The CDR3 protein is CASSALAGGNNEQFF. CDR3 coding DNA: TGTGCCAGCAGTGCCCTAGCGGGAGGCAACAATGAGCAGTTCTTC.

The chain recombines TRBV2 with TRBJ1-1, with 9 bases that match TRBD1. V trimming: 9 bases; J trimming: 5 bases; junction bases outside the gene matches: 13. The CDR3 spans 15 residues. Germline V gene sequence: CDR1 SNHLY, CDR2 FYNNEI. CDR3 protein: CARETGQGVGTEAFF. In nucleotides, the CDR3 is TGTGCCAGGGAGACGGGACAGGGAGTCGGGACTGAAGCTTTCTTT.

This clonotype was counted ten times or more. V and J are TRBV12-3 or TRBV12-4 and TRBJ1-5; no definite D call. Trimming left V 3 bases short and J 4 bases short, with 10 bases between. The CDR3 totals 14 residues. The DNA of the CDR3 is TGTGCCAGCAGTTTGATGGTCCCTAATCAGCCCCAGCATTTT. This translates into CASSLMVPNQPQHF.

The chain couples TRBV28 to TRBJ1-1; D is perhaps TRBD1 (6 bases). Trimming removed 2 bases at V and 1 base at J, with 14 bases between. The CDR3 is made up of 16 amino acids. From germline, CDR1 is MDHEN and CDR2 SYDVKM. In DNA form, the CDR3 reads TGTGCCAGCAGTTTACAAAATACAGGGTCGAACACTGAAGCTTTCTTT. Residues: CASSLQNTGSNTEAFF.